The present T cell receptor (beta chain) was sequenced within a study of blood T cell repertoires in COVID-19. Study-level information: Sites in the United States, Italy and Spain provided acute and convalescent COVID-19 samples. T cells, B-cell-depleted T cells, or PBMCs supplied cDNA or gDNA.

Per the authors' pipeline: Amplification of reference gene primers was used by the study to estimate nucleated cell counts. Sequenced by immunoSEQ multiplex PCR; TCRdb stores in-frame clones only, minus some. The V and J calls and clone size were taken over from that table, and D and trimming were inferred from the DNA. The table lists 350,000 to 400,000 clones, 90% of them singletons. The source material was peripheral blood. The receptor comes from a man between 18 and 29 years old with active or convalescent COVID-19.

The CDR3 loop is CASSQADRGITYEQYF. The CDR3 DNA is TGCGCCAGCAGCCAAGCCGACAGGGGCATCACCTACGAGCAGTACTTC. The chain carries TRBV4-1 and TRBJ2-7; 8 bases are shared with TRBD1. CDR1 is MGHRA, CDR2 YSYEKL, per germline. This CDR3 contains 16 residues. The junction had 7 bases not matched to a gene; V was cut back by 1 base and J by 2 bases.